This entry concerns a single TCR beta chain. Sequencing used immunoSEQ multiplex PCR; TCRdb keeps in-frame clones, though not all of them. The sample records tens of thousands of clones, approximately 90% being singletons. CDR3 length: 15 amino acids. Germline trimming cut 6 bases from V and 6 bases from J; bases unmatched to any gene: 11. Per germline, CDR1 MNHEY and CDR2 SVGAGI. The data belong to a study of OX40 agonist ivuxolimab in advanced cancers. Study-level background: Patients' therapy was ivuxolimab, an antibody that acts as an agonist of OX40 (CD134). The group had a mean age of about 64 years, ranged from roughly 20 to 80, and was around 82% male.

V is TRBV6-5 and J is TRBJ2-1; 7 bases fit TRBD1. The sample was CD4+ or CD8+ T cells sorted from blood, taken in a trial of the OX40 agonist ivuxolimab. This clonotype was obtained from an adult with an advanced solid tumor such as melanoma, head and neck, liver or kidney cancer. The CDR3 DNA follows: TGTGCCAGCAGGCTACAGGGGCCCATCATCAATGAGCAGTTCTTC. Translating it yields CASRLQGPIINEQFF.